What follows are 9 T cell receptor beta chains derived from one specimen sequenced in a study of a mutant IDH1 vaccine in newly diagnosed glioma (TCRdb year 2021). Library construction relied on the immunoSEQ multiplex PCR assay. The source is immuneACCESS, and TCRdb retained only in-frame sequences with V and J called. Part of the clones is not carried over; for the studies checked, unresolved V genes explain less than half of this, and the remainder is unexplained. In all, the sample holds some 23,000 clones, and around 70% of those were seen once. Approximately 11% of the sample is in the top ten clones. The time point tag for this specimen amounts to: week 11, during vaccination. Every vaccine dose consisted of 300 ug of a 20-mer mutant IDH1 peptide in Montanide, administered subcutaneously together with topical imiquimod. These receptors have no known antigen. Material: peripheral blood mononuclear cells (PBMCs), obtained from a glioma patient whose treatment included an IDH1 peptide vaccine. These receptors were collected from a man between 18 and 29 years old with glioma. Some clones in this sample may be carry-over from other donors' samples.

The J gene is TRBJ2-3, the V gene TRBV5-1, with TRBD2 matching 7 bases. V dropped 1 base and J dropped 3; count of bases not matched to a gene: 5. CDR1 is SGHRS and CDR2 is YFSETQ in the germline V gene. CDR3 length: 15 residues. In nucleotides, the CDR3 is TGCGCCAGCAGCTTGATGGGAGGGCGAACAGATACGCAGTATTTT. Translation: CASSLMGGRTDTQYF. Supplemented by reference TRBV5-1 and TRBJ2-3, the full variable domain reads KAGVTQTPRYLIKTRGQQVTLSCSPISGHRSVSWYQQTPGQGLQFLFEYFSETQRNKGNFPGRFSGRQFSNSRSEMNVSTLELGDSALYLCASSLMGGRTDTQYFGPGTRLTVL.

V and J are TRBV10-1 and TRBJ2-6, with unresolved D. The germline V gene has CDR1 WNHNN and CDR2 SYGVQD (reference sequence). The CDR3 contains 14 residues. Trimming left V 8 bases short and J 2 bases short, with 10 bases between. The CDR3, as DNA: TGCGCCAGCCCCGTGTCTCCTGGGGCCAACGTCCTGACTTTC. Its translation: CASPVSPGANVLTF.

The genes are TRBV4-1 and TRBJ2-2; D is unclear. Germline assignment: CDR1 MGHRA and CDR2 YSYEKL. V was pared by 1 base and J by 6 bases, with 24 bases between. The CDR3 covers 19 residues. The CDR3 DNA follows: TGCGCCAGCAGCCAAGCCTCCTGGTTGGCGGATGCCTATCCCGGGGAGCTGTTTTTT. It encodes CASSQASWLADAYPGELFF.

The chain has TRBV13 and TRBJ2-1; maybe TRBD1 (5 bases). This CDR3 is built from 14 residues. Trimming removed 5 bases from V and 1 base from J, with 9 bases in between. Looked up from germline, CDR1 is PRHDT and CDR2 is FYEKMQ (reference sequence). The CDR3 coding sequence is TGTGCCAGCAGCCCCCAGGGATCCTACAATGAGCAGTTCTTC. The encoded protein is CASSPQGSYNEQFF.

The gene calls are TRBV5-1 and TRBJ2-2; 11 bases are shared with TRBD1. The V gene's germline CDR1 is SGHRS and CDR2 YFSETQ. CDR3 size: 17 residues. V gave up 0 bases and J gave up 6 bases; unmatched junction bases: 7. The CDR3 protein is CASSLAFGQGASGELFF. The CDR3 nucleotides read TGCGCCAGCAGCTTGGCCTTTGGACAGGGGGCTTCCGGGGAGCTGTTTTTT.

This clone was seen only a few times. This chain's CDR3 is CASSGGQGRTGELFF. The CDR3 nucleotides are TGTGCCAGCAGCGGGGGACAGGGGAGGACCGGGGAGCTGTTTTTT. The V and J genes are TRBV9 and TRBJ2-2, with 10 bases aligning to TRBD1. V gave up 3 bases and J gave up 5 bases; unmatched junction bases: 4. This CDR3 contains 15 residues. Germline values: CDR1 SGDLS, CDR2 YYNGEE.

This sequence joins TRBV7-2 and TRBJ1-2; the D is unclear. Germline CDR1 reads SGHTA; CDR2 reads FQGNSA. V shed 2 bases and J shed 4 bases, with 8 bases lying between them. This CDR3 is 13 amino acids long. Written as DNA, the CDR3 is TGTGCCAGCAGCTTAATTAAGACCTATGGCTACACCTTC. Protein sequence: CASSLIKTYGYTF.

The chain employs TRBV28 and TRBJ2-7, with D possibly matching TRBD1 (5 bases). The CDR3 is made up of 14 amino acids. Germline lookup yields CDR1 MDHEN and CDR2 SYDVKM. Between the trimmed V and J ends, which lost 6 bases and 2 bases, there was a span of 14 bases. In DNA, the CDR3 is TGTGCCAGCAGACAGGAGTTAGTTCCCTACGAGCAGTACTTC. Residues: CASRQELVPYEQYF. The entire variable domain, with the rest obtained from reference TRBV28 and TRBJ2-7, is as follows: DVKVTQSSRYLVKRTGEKVFLECVQDMDHENMFWYRQDPGLGLRLIYFSYDVKMKEKGDIPEGYSVSREKKERFSLILESASTNQTSMYLCASRQELVPYEQYFGPGTRLTVT.

This chain uses TRBV7-8 with TRBJ2-5; a weak D match, TRBD1 (6 bases). CDR3 size: 14 residues. V dropped 6 bases and J dropped 4 bases, with 15 bases sitting between them. Germline CDR1 is SGHVS and CDR2 is FQNEAQ. This CDR3 reads CASSLLQGRETQYF. The CDR3 DNA follows: TGTGCCAGCAGTTTACTCCAGGGGCGAGAGACCCAGTACTTC.